What follows describes a single TCR beta chain. Its antigen is unknown. The record has no base qualities; no much larger clone is one base away. One collaborating source in Seattle enrolled patients during active infection and followed them longitudinally through the course of disease. The collaborating institutions used their own protocols to collect whole blood in K2EDTA tubes. For TCRbeta analysis, collaborators shipped samples as frozen whole blood, isolated PBMCs, or DNA extracted from either of those sample types. The immunoSEQ Assay, a bias-controlled multiplex PCR, was used to amplify TCRbeta CDR3 regions from genomic DNA. On the authors' methods: Nucleated cell counts per sample were estimated from amplification of reference gene primers within the assay. Sequence reads were collapsed and filtered to measure the absolute abundance of every unique TCRbeta CDR3 rearrangement. For each sample, productive Simpson clonality was calculated by taking the square root of Simpson's diversity index across productive rearrangements. What TCRdb holds here is the immuneACCESS table cut down to in-frame rearrangements. Part of the clones is not present; checked against another copy, under half of the missing clones reflect an unresolved V gene, and the others are unexplained. That table gives V, J and clone size, and the DNA gave D and trimming. The table for this sample lists roughly 200,000 clones; roughly 84% of them were counted only once. The top ten constitute 5.5% to 8% of the sample.

The sample originates from a study of blood T cell repertoires in COVID-19 (dated by TCRdb to 2018 to 2020). About the full investigation: Samples from collaborators originated in the United States, Italy and Spain and spanned both the acute and convalescent phases of COVID-19. The prospective study material was composed of cDNA or gDNA derived from T cells, B-cell-depleted T cells, or PBMCs. Subjects who had been exposed to COVID-19, were actively infected with it, or had recovered from it provided the deeply sampled blood TCRbeta repertoires that made up the dataset. The repertoires were made available in a free public database intended to serve as a resource for research on the immune response to SARS-CoV-2. The samples were drawn from the first 160 participants of the ongoing ImmuneRACE study and from more than 1,000 subjects provided by 6 global collaborators. The sample metadata nearly always contained a de-identified subject ID, COVID-19 status, age in years and sex. Where HLA class I and class II types were available, the types were taken from metadata supplied by the sample provider, not from assay-based typing. The full study reports these points: Clinical and demographic metadata were provided uncurated, with the amount varying by source and participant.

For CDR1 and CDR2, the germline V gene lists MDHEN and SYDVKM. The junction shows trimming of 1 base on V and 8 bases on J, and the gene matches do not reach 3 bases of it. Inclusive of the bounding cysteine and phenylalanine, the CDR3 is 15 residues long. Left in the record is the CDR3 DNA by itself, 45 bases read in frame from the first base. Sample: peripheral blood. The sequence is built from TRBV28 and TRBJ1-6; 9 bases in the junction line up with TRBD1. The TCR originated in a woman aged 40 to 50 with COVID-19, enrolled during active disease. The DNA reads as follows: TGTGCCAGCAGTTTATACAGGGGGCATTATTCACCCCTCCACTTT. The translation is CASSLYRGHYSPLHF.